These 8 T cell receptor beta chains share one sample of origin, sequenced in a study of CD8 T cells in Susac syndrome. Roughly 0.45 to 1 ug RNA was reverse transcribed with random hexamers. TCRdb reprocessed the immunoSEQ multiplex PCR reads via MiXCR and lists one record per CDR3 protein. The sample has roughly 130,000 distinct CDR3 sequences, roughly 96% seen once; the top ten hold more than 0.095%. Sequencing input: CD4+ T cells from PBMCs. The receptors derive from a human donor in good health.

J is TRBJ2-5 and V is TRBV7-9, with D possibly matching TRBD1 (6 bases). The CDR3 has 12 amino acids. Trimming took 8 bases from V and 4 from J, leaving 11 bases between them. Germline values: CDR1 SEHNR, CDR2 FQNEAQ (reference sequence). DNA for the CDR3: TGTGCCAGCGGCACAGGGTCAGAGACCCAGTACTTC. Its protein is CASGTGSETQYF.

CDR3 sequence (DNA): TGTGCCAGCAGTGATAAAAACAGGGGACAAGAGACCCAGTACTTC. Amino acids: CASSDKNRGQETQYF. The chain couples TRBV6-1 to TRBJ2-5; 7 bases line up with TRBD1. The length of the CDR3 is 15 residues. Germline CDR1 and CDR2: MNHNS and SASEGT. The ends lost 3 bases at V and 2 bases at J; junction bases unmatched: 6.

The chain couples TRBV29-1 to TRBJ1-5; D unresolved. CDR1 and CDR2 from the germline V gene are SQVTM and ANQGSEA. V lost 7 bases and J lost 3, with 10 bases in between. The CDR3 sequence is 12 residues long. The CDR3 DNA follows: TGCAGCGCCGCCCAGAACAATCAGCCCCAGCATTTT. It codes for CSAAQNNQPQHF. Filled out from reference TRBV29-1 and TRBJ1-5, the complete variable domain reads SAVISQKPSRDICQRGTSLTIQCQVDSQVTMMFWYRQQPGQSLTLIATANQGSEATYESGFVIDKFPISRPNLTFSTLTVSNMSPEDSSIYLCSAAQNNQPQHFGDGTRLSIL.

The genes are TRBV6-1 and TRBJ1-1; TRBD1 might be the D (5 bases). Between the trimmed V and J ends, which lost 8 bases and 7 bases, there was a span of 14 bases. In germline, CDR1 is MNHNS, CDR2 SASEGT. The CDR3 consists of 12 residues. CDR3 sequence: CASLGPSGEAFF. The CDR3 DNA reads as TGTGCCAGCTTGGGGCCGTCGGGTGAAGCTTTCTTT.

V gene TRBV20-1 combines with J gene TRBJ2-5; D possibly corresponds to TRBD2 (6 bases). The V end lost 6 bases, the J end lost 4 bases, and 18 bases lay between the germline ends. Germline V gives CDR1 DFQATT, CDR2 SNEGSKA (reference sequence). The CDR3 length is 14 residues. For the CDR3, the DNA is TGCAGTGCCCCTACAGGCGCGGAGGGAGAGACCCAGTACTTC. Protein: CSAPTGAEGETQYF.

The rearrangement uses TRBV2 and TRBJ2-5; no definite D call. With 9 bases removed from V and 4 bases from J, the gap between germline ends came to 9 bases. The germline V gene has CDR1 SNHLY and CDR2 FYNNEI. The CDR3 runs to 11 residues. DNA for the CDR3: TGTGCCAGTCGGAGCGCAGAGACCCAGTACTTC. Translating gives CASRSAETQYF.

As DNA, the CDR3 is TGTGCCAGCAAGATTGGACCGATCCAAGAGACCCAGTACTTC. Amino acids: CASKIGPIQETQYF. V usage is TRBV6-5 and J usage is TRBJ2-5; no clear D. Between the trimmed V and J ends, which lost 7 bases and 1 base, there was a span of 13 bases. Looked up from germline, CDR1 is MNHEY and CDR2 is SVGAGI. CDR3 length equals 14 residues.

V usage is TRBV12-3 or TRBV12-4 and J usage is TRBJ2-5; D unclear. V was pared by 6 bases and J by 2 bases, with 13 bases between. CDR3 length: 14 residues. The CDR3 coding sequence is TGTGCCAGCAGCTGGATGGCGGTACAAGAGACCCAGTACTTC. This sequence encodes CASSWMAVQETQYF.